The following is a T cell receptor (beta chain) sequence with its context. The method was immunoSEQ multiplex PCR; TCRdb's version includes in-frame clones alone and lacks a portion of them. This sample carries roughly 45,000 clones, approximately 92% of them seen once, and the ten largest clones take about 8.8%. This sample is drawn from a study of T cell changes during pregnancy in multiple sclerosis. Germline values: CDR1 LNHNV, CDR2 YYDKDF (reference sequence). Between the trimmed V and J ends, which lost 9 bases and 3 bases, there was a span of 12 bases. The length of the CDR3 is 13 residues. Source: CD8+ T cells from peripheral blood mononuclear cells, taken after pregnancy. The chain joins TRBV15 to TRBJ1-3; D unclear. The source is a female donor with multiple sclerosis, enrolled in a pregnancy study. The CDR3 protein is CATRGQVGNTIYF. CDR3 nucleotide sequence: TGTGCCACACGCGGGCAAGTTGGAAACACCATATATTTT.